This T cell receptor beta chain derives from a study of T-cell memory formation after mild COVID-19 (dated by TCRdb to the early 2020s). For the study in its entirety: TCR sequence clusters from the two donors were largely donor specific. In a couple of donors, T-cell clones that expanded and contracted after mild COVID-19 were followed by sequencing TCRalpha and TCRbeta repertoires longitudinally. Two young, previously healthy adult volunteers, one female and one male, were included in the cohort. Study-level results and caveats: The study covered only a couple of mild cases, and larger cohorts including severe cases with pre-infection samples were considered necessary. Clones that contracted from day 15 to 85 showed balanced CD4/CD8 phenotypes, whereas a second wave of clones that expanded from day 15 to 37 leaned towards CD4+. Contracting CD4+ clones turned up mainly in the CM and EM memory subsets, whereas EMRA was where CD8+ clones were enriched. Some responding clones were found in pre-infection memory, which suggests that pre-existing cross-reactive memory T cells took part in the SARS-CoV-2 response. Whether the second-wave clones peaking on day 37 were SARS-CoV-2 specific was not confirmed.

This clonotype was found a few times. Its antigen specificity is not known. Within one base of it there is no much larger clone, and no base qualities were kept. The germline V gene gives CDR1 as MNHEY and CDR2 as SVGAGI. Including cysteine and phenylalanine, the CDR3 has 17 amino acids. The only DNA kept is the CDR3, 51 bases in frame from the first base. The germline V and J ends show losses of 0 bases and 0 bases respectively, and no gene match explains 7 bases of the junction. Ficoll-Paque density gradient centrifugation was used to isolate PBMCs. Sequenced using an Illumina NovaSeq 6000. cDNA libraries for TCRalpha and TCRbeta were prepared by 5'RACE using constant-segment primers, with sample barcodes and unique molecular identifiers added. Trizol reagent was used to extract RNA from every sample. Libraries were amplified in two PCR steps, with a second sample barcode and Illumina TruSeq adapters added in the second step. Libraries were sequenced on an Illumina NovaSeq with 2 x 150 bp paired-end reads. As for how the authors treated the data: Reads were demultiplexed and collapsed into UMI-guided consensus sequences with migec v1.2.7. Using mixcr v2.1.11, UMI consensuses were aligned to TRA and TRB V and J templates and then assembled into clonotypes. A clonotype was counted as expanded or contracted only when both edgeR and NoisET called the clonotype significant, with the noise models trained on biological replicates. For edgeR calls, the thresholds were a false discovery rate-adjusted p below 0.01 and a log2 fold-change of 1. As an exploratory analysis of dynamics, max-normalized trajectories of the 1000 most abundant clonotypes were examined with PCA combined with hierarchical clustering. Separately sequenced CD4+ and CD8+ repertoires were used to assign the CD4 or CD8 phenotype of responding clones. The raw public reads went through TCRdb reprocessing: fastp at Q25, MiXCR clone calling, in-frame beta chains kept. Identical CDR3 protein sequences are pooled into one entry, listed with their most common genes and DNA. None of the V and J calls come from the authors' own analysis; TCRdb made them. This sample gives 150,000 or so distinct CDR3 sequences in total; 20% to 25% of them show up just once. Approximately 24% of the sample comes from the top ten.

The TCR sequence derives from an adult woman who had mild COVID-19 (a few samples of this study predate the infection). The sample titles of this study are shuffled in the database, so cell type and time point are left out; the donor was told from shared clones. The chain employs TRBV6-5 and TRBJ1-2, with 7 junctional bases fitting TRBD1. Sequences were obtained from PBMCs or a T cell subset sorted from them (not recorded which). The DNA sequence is TGTGCCAGCAGTTACTCGGCAGGGGGATCGGCTAACTATGGCTACACCTTC. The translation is CASSYSAGGSANYGYTF.